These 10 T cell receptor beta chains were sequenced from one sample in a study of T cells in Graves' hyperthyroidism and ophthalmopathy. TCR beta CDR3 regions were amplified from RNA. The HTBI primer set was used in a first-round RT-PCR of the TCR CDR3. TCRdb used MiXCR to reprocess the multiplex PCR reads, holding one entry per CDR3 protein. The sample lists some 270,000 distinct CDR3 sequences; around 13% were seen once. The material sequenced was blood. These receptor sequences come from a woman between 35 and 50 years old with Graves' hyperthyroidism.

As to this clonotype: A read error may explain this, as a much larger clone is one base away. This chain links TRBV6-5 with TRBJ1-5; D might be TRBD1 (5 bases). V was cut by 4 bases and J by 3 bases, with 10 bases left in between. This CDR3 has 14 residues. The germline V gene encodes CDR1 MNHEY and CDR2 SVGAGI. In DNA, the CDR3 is TGTGCCAGCAGTTTCCTGGGGCCCAATCAGCCCCAGCATTTT. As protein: CASSFLGPNQPQHF.

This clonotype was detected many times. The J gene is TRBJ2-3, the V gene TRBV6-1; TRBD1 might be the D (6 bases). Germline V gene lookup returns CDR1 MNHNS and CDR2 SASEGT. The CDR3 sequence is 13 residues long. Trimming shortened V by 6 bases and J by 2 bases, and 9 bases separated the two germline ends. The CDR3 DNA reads TGTGCCAGCAGGAGGGGGATCACAGATACGCAGTATTTT. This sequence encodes CASRRGITDTQYF.

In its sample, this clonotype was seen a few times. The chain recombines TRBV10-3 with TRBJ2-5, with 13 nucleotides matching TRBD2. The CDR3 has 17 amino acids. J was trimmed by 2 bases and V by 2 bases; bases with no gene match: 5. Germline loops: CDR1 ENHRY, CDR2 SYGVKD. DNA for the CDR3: TGTGCCATCAGTGAGGGGGGACTAGCGGGGATTCAAGAGACCCAGTACTTC. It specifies CAISEGGLAGIQETQYF.

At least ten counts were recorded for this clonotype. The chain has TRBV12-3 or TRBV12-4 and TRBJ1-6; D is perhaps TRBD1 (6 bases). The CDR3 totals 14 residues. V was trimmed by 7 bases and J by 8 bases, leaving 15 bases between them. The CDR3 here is CASTRTVPYSPLHF. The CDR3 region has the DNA TGTGCCAGCACCCGGACAGTCCCTTATTCACCCCTCCACTTT.

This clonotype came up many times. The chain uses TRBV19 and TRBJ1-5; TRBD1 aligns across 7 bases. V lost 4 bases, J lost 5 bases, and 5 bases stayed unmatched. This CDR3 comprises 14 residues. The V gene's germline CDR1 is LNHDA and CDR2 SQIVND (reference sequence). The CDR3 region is CASSNPGGHQPQHF. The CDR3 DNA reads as TGTGCCAGTAGTAACCCAGGGGGTCATCAGCCCCAGCATTTT. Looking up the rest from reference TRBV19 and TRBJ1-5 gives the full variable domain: DGGITQSPKYLFRKEGQNVTLSCEQNLNHDAMYWYRQDPGQGLRLIYYSQIVNDFQKGDIAEGYSVSREKKESFPLTVTSAQKNPTAFYLCASSNPGGHQPQHFGDGTRLSIL.

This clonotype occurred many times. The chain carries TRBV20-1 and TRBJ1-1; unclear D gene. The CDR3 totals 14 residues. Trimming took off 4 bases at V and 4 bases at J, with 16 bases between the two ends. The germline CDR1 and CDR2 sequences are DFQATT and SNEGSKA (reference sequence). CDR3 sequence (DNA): TGCAGTGCTACCCGACCCGACCGGAGCACTGAAGCTTTCTTT. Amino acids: CSATRPDRSTEAFF.

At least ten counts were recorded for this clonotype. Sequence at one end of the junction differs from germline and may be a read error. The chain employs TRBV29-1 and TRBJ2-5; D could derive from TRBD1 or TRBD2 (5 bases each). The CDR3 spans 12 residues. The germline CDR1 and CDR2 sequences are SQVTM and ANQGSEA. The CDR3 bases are TGCAGCGGTGAAATGGGGGTTGAGACCCAGTACTTC. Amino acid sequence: CSGEMGVETQYF. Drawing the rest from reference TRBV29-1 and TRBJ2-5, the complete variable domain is SAVISQKPSRDICQRGTSLTIQCQVDSQVTMMFWYRQQPGQSLTLIATANQGSEATYESGFVIDKFPISRPNLTFSTLTVSNMSPEDSSIYLCSGEMGVETQYFGPGTRLLVL.

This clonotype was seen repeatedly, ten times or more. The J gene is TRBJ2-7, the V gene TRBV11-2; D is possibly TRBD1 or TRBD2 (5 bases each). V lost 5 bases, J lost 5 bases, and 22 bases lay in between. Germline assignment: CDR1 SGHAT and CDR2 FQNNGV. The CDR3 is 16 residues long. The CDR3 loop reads CASSREWGSGFHEQYF. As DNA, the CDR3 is TGTGCCAGCAGCAGGGAGTGGGGGTCAGGGTTCCACGAGCAGTACTTC.

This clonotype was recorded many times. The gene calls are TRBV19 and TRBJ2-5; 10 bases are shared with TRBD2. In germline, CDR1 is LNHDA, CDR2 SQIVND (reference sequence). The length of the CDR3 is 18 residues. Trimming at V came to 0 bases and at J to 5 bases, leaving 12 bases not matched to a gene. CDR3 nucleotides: TGTGCCAGTAGTATAGATCTCGTGTCTAGCGGGAGTGGGGAGACCCAGTACTTC. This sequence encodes CASSIDLVSSGSGETQYF.

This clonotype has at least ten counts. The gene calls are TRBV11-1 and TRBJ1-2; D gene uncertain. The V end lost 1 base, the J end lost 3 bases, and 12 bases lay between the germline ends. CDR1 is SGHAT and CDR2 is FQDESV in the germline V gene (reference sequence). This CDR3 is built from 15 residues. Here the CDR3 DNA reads TGTGCCAGCAGCTTAGGACCAGGAGGATACTATGGCTACACCTTC. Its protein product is CASSLGPGGYYGYTF.